Listed below are T cell receptor beta chains from one sample, sequenced in a study of T-cell reconstitution after alpha-beta-depleted transplantation in children. TCRdb independently ran MiXCR on the PCR reads; one entry per CDR3 protein. This sample has hundreds of thousands of distinct CDR3 sequences, with roughly a quarter found just once. Sample: PBMCs, mostly from graft donor cells, taken 360 days after TCRalphabeta/CD19-depleted stem cell transplant. The receptors come from a female patient younger than 10 who had a stem cell transplant for congenital amegakaryocytic thrombocytopenia, so the T cells may come from the graft donor. Each CDR3 is given with its conserved first and last residue. D genes are given only for firm matches. The listing skips clone size in some rows; elsewhere it reads once, few, many or a size class.

D	size	V	J	DNA	CDR3
NA	NA	TRBV2	TRBJ1-1	TGTGCCAGCAGTGAACGGAGGAACACTGAAGCTTTCTTT	CASSERRNTEAFF
NA	many	TRBV12-3/TRBV12-4	TRBJ2-4	TGTGCCAGCAGTTTTGGATCGCCCCGAGCGGCGGCCAAAAACATTCAGTACTTC	CASSFGSPRAAAKNIQYF
TRBD1	NA	TRBV18	TRBJ2-2	TGTGCCAGCTCACCACCGGACAGGGATCTCGGGGAGCTGTTTTTT	CASSPPDRDLGELFF
NA	NA	TRBV7-9	TRBJ1-6	TGTGCCAGCAGCTTATCGTTCCCCAATTCACCCCTCCACTTT	CASSLSFPNSPLHF
TRBD2	NA	TRBV7-3	TRBJ2-7	TGTGCCAGCAGCTTAATGTGGCTAGCGGGAAGCGAGCAGTACTTC	CASSLMWLAGSEQYF
TRBD2	NA	TRBV6-2/TRBV6-3	TRBJ2-7	TGTGCCAGCAGTGACCCCAGCGGGAGGGCCGCCTACGAGCAGTACTTC	CASSDPSGRAAYEQYF
NA	NA	TRBV28	TRBJ1-6	TGTGCCAGCAGTTTGAGGCGATCACCCCTCCACTTT	CASSLRRSPLHF
NA	few	TRBV6-2/TRBV6-3	TRBJ2-7	TGTGCCAGCAGATCCCCCTTGGGGGGGCGAAGAATTGGGGCATCCTACGAGCAGTACTTC	CASRSPLGGRRIGASYEQYF
NA	NA	TRBV12-3/TRBV12-4	TRBJ1-2	TGTGCCAGCAGCATAGGGCAGGGGTATGGCTACACCTTC	CASSIGQGYGYTF
TRBD1	few	TRBV28	TRBJ2-1	TGTGCCAGCAGTCCGATACGGACAGGGTACAATGAGCAGTTCTTC	CASSPIRTGYNEQFF
NA	once	TRBV28	TRBJ2-3	TGTGCCAGCAGTCCCCCACAACTGAGCACAGATACGCAGTATTTT	CASSPPQLSTDTQYF
NA	NA	TRBV7-6	TRBJ2-7	TGTGCCAGCAGCTTATTGGAACAAACCTACGAGCAGTACTTC	CASSLLEQTYEQYF
NA	few	TRBV7-2	TRBJ2-4	TGTGCCAGCAGCCCATCAGGGGGACTAGCCAAAAACATTCAGTACTTC	CASSPSGGLAKNIQYF
TRBD2	NA	TRBV29-1	TRBJ2-3	TGCAGCGTTGAACTAGCGGGGAGCACAGATACGCAGTATTTT	CSVELAGSTDTQYF
NA	many	TRBV5-4	TRBJ2-7	TGTGCCAGCAGCCGAACAGGGAGACCCTCCTACGAGCAGTACTTC	CASSRTGRPSYEQYF
NA	many	TRBV28	TRBJ2-3	TGTGCCAGCAGTCTGGGGGGACGCACAGATACGCAGTATTTT	CASSLGGRTDTQYF
NA	many	TRBV12-3/TRBV12-4	TRBJ1-4	TGTGCCAGCAGTTTTCTTGGGGGGACTAATGAAAAACTGTTTTTT	CASSFLGGTNEKLFF
NA	NA	TRBV12-1	TRBJ2-5	TGTGCCAGCAGCTTTGTTGGTGCGGGAGGGCCGGAGCAAGAGACCCAGTACTTC	CASSFVGAGGPEQETQYF
NA	few	TRBV2	TRBJ2-7	TGTGCCAGCAGTACCCGACAGGCACTGTACGAGCAGTACTTC	CASSTRQALYEQYF
NA	few	TRBV10-3	TRBJ2-5	TGTGCCATCAGCGGCCATGGACAAGAGACCCAGTACTTC	CAISGHGQETQYF
NA	few	TRBV6-5	TRBJ2-1	TGTGCCAGCAGTTTCTCTATCTACAATGAGCAGTTCTTC	CASSFSIYNEQFF
NA	NA	TRBV12-3/TRBV12-4	TRBJ2-7	TGTGCCAGCAGTTTTTCGGTTGGTGTAGGCGTCGAGCAGTACTTC	CASSFSVGVGVEQYF
TRBD2	NA	TRBV5-1	TRBJ2-2	TGCGCCAGCAGCTTAGAGCGGGGGATCGGGGAGCTGTTTTTT	CASSLERGIGELFF
TRBD1	once	TRBV6-1	TRBJ2-5	TGTGCCAGCAGTGAGACAGGGGGCAGAGAGACCCAGTACTTC	CASSETGGRETQYF
TRBD1	many	TRBV11-2	TRBJ1-3	TGTGCCAGCAGCACCGGGGGACAGGGGGCTGGAAACACCATATATTTT	CASSTGGQGAGNTIYF
NA	NA	TRBV3-1	TRBJ1-6	TGTGCCAGCAGCCAAGAGGGGGCGAGCTATTCACCCCTCCACTTT	CASSQEGASYSPLHF
NA	many	TRBV10-3	TRBJ2-6	TGTGCCATCAGTGAATCCGATAGGAGCATAGGGGCCAACGTCCTGACTTTC	CAISESDRSIGANVLTF
NA	few	TRBV7-3	TRBJ2-5	TGTGCCAGCAGCTTCGCGGGAGAGACCCAGTACTTC	CASSFAGETQYF
TRBD2	few	TRBV20-1	TRBJ2-3	TGCAGTGCTAGGACTAGCGGGGGGGCCCCTGATACGCAGTATTTT	CSARTSGGAPDTQYF
NA	NA	TRBV7-2	TRBJ2-3	TGTGCCAGCAGTCCGTATGGGGTTTTT	CASSPYGVF
NA	few	TRBV12-3/TRBV12-4	TRBJ2-7	TGTGCCAGCAGGCACCGGGACGCCGCTCCCTACGAGCAGTACTTC	CASRHRDAAPYEQYF
NA	few	TRBV2	TRBJ1-2	TGTGCCAGCAGTCAGGACAGTTTAAACTATGGCTACACCTTC	CASSQDSLNYGYTF
NA	few	TRBV4-3	TRBJ1-1	TGCGCCAGCAGCCAAGATATTATCGGGGCCGGGGCTTTCTTT	CASSQDIIGAGAFF
NA	few	TRBV20-1	TRBJ2-7	TGCAGTGCTGTAAACAGGGTATCCTCGCTCGAGCAGTACTTC	CSAVNRVSSLEQYF
NA	many	TRBV25-1	TRBJ2-5	TGTGCCAGCGCCCCCCGGGGGATACAAGAGACCCAGTACTTC	CASAPRGIQETQYF
NA	few	TRBV20-1	TRBJ2-7	TGCAGTGCTAGAGCTCTCCAGTCCCGAGTTATGTACTTC	CSARALQSRVMYF
NA	NA	TRBV7-3	TRBJ1-6	TGTGCCAGCAGCTTAAGCCAGAATTCACCCCTCCACTTT	CASSLSQNSPLHF
NA	few	TRBV12-3/TRBV12-4	TRBJ1-1	TGTGCCAGCAGTTTTTTCAACACTGAAGCTTTCTTT	CASSFFNTEAFF
TRBD2	NA	TRBV5-1	TRBJ2-5	TGCGCCAGCAGCTTGGTGCTAGCGGGATTCCAAGAGACCCAGTACTTC	CASSLVLAGFQETQYF
NA	few	TRBV7-8	TRBJ2-5	TGTGCCAGCAGCTTAGCACCACTTGGTGGGGGGGCCTTGGAGACCCAGTACTTC	CASSLAPLGGGALETQYF
NA	NA	TRBV6-6	TRBJ2-3	TGTGCCAGCAGTTCTCGGGACTCCCAGGGGTATTTT	CASSSRDSQGYF
TRBD1	few	TRBV5-1	TRBJ2-7	TGCGCCAGCATCCGGGACAGGGGGGGCGAGCAGTACTTC	CASIRDRGGEQYF
NA	NA	TRBV7-2	TRBJ2-7	TGTGCCAGCAGCAGACTAGGCCCCCACGAGCAGTACTTC	CASSRLGPHEQYF
NA	few	TRBV29-1	TRBJ1-2	TGCAGCGTTTTCGCCCTGGACAGTTTGGGTGGCTACACCTTC	CSVFALDSLGGYTF
NA	few	TRBV20-1	TRBJ2-2	TGCAGTGCTCGCCAGGGATTCAACACCGGGGAGCTGTTTTTT	CSARQGFNTGELFF